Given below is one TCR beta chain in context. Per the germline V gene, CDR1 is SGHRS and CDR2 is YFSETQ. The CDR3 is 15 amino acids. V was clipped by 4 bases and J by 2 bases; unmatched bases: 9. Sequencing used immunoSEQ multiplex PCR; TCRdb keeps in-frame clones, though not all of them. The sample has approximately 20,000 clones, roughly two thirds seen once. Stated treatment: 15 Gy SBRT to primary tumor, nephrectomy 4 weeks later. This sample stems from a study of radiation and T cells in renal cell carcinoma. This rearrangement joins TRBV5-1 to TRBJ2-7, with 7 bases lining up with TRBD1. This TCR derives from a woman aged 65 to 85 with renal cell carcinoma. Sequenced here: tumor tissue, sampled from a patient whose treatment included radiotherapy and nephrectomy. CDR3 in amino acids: CASSRVGQNTYEQYF. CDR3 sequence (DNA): TGCGCCAGCAGCCGCGTGGGACAGAATACCTACGAGCAGTACTTC. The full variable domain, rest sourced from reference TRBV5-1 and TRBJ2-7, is KAGVTQTPRYLIKTRGQQVTLSCSPISGHRSVSWYQQTPGQGLQFLFEYFSETQRNKGNFPGRFSGRQFSNSRSEMNVSTLELGDSALYLCASSRVGQNTYEQYFGPGTRLTVT.